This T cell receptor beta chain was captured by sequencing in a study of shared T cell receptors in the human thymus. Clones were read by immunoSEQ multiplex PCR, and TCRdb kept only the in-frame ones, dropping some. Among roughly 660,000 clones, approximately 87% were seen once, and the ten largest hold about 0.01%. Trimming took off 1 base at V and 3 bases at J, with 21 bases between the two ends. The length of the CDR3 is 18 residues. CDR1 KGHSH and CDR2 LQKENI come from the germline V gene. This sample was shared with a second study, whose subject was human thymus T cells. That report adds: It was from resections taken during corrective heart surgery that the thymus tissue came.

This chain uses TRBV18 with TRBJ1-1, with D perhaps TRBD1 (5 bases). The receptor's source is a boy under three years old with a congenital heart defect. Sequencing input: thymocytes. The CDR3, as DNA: TGTGCCAGCTCACCACGGGCAGGGATGAACGGGCATGACACTGAAGCTTTCTTT. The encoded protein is CASSPRAGMNGHDTEAFF.